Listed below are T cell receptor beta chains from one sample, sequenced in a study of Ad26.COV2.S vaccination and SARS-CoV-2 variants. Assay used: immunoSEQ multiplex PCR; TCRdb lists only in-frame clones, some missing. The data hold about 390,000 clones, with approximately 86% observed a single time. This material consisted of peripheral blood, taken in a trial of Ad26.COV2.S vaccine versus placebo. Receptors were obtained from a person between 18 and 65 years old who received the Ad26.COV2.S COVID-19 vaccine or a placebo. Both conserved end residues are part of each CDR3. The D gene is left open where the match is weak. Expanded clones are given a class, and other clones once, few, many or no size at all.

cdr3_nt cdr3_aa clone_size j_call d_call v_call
TGTGCCAGCAGCTTTCCCGCTAGCGGGGGGTTCAATGAGCAGTTCTTC CASSFPASGGFNEQFF . TRBJ2-1 TRBD2 TRBV7-8
TGTGCCAGCAGTTACCTTCGATCGGGGGCTCCAGACAATCAGCCCCAGCATTTT CASSYLRSGAPDNQPQHF . TRBJ1-5 . TRBV6-2/TRBV6-3
TGTGCCAGTAGTCCACTCCTGGGCCTCACAGATACGCAGTATTTT CASSPLLGLTDTQYF . TRBJ2-3 . TRBV19
TGTGCCAGCAGTCCTAGACTAGCGGGGGGCCCCTACCAAGAGACCCAGTACTTC CASSPRLAGGPYQETQYF . TRBJ2-5 TRBD2 TRBV6-6
TGTGCCACCAGTGATTACGGCGAAAGCACAGATACGCAGTATTTT CATSDYGESTDTQYF once TRBJ2-3 . TRBV24-1
TGTGCCAGCAGCCAGATGGGACAGCCCTATGCCGGGAATAACGAGCAGTACTTC CASSQMGQPYAGNNEQYF . TRBJ2-7 TRBD1 TRBV3-1/TRBV3-2
TGTGCCAGCAGCCCGACTAGGGGCCACAATGAGCAGTTCTTC CASSPTRGHNEQFF once TRBJ2-1 . TRBV5-4
TGCGCCAGCAGCCAACTAGCGGGGGTTGGCGAGCAGTACTTC CASSQLAGVGEQYF once TRBJ2-7 TRBD2 TRBV4-1
TGTGCCAGCAGTGGGGTTTGGACAGGGGGCTTAAACGAGCAGTACTTC CASSGVWTGGLNEQYF once TRBJ2-7 TRBD1 TRBV2
TGTGCCAGCGGTCGGGTGAACACTGAAGCTTTCTTT CASGRVNTEAFF once TRBJ1-1 . TRBV12-3/TRBV12-4
TGTGCCAGCAGCCTGGATTTATCGACAGTCATGAACACTGAAGCTTTCTTT CASSLDLSTVMNTEAFF . TRBJ1-1 . TRBV5-4
TGCGCCAGCAGCCAAGAGACTAGACCTATCTACGAGCAGTACTTC CASSQETRPIYEQYF . TRBJ2-7 . TRBV4-1
TGTGCCAGCAGCTCAAACCCCGGACAGGGAATGGGCGAGCAGTACTTC CASSSNPGQGMGEQYF once TRBJ2-7 TRBD1 TRBV7-2
TGTGCCAGTAGTATAGGTGGAGGGAGCTATGGCTACACCTTC CASSIGGGSYGYTF . TRBJ1-2 . TRBV19
TGTGCCACTGGACTCGAGGGGTATCAGCCCCAGCATTTT CATGLEGYQPQHF . TRBJ1-5 . TRBV19
TGCGCCAGCAGTAGAAGTGGGAGCGGGGAGCTGTTTTTT CASSRSGSGELFF . TRBJ2-2 . TRBV10-1